A single sample gave rise to the 22 T cell receptor beta chains below, sequenced in a study of cytomegalovirus exposure and HLA in healthy donors. Profiling relied on immunoSEQ multiplex PCR, and the TCRdb table lists in-frame clones only, not all of them. The sample comprises about 160,000 clones, around 89% of which are singletons, and approximately 3.1% rests with the top ten. The sequencing sample was made of PBMCs. The receptors here all came from a man aged 18 to 29 in good health and CMV-seronegative.

CDR3 protein: CASAGVWAFEQYF. The CDR3 DNA follows: TGTGCCAGCGCGGGAGTTTGGGCTTTCGAGCAGTACTTC. The chain joins TRBV2 to TRBJ2-7, with TRBD2 matching 7 bases. Trimming cost V 8 bases and J 6 bases; bases outside gene matches: 10. The CDR3 is made up of 13 amino acids. The germline V gene has CDR1 SNHLY and CDR2 FYNNEI.

J is TRBJ1-3 and V is TRBV10-3; 7 positions agree with TRBD1. This CDR3 spans 15 amino acids. The ends lost 7 bases at V and 2 bases at J; junction bases unmatched: 8. Germline lookup yields CDR1 ENHRY and CDR2 SYGVKD. CDR3: CAITEMGQTGNTIYF. CDR3 nucleotide sequence: TGTGCCATCACCGAAATGGGACAGACTGGAAACACCATATATTTT.

J is TRBJ2-7 and V is TRBV19; no clear D. The CDR3 loop spans 11 amino acids. Trimming removed 4 bases from V and 5 bases from J, with 6 bases in between. Germline V gene lookup returns CDR1 LNHDA and CDR2 SQIVND (reference sequence). CDR3 bases: TGTGCCAGTAGTAACGGAGACGAGCAGTACTTC. It yields the protein CASSNGDEQYF.

The J gene is TRBJ1-3, the V gene TRBV6-5, with 7 bases matching TRBD1. The J segment lost 0 bases and the V segment lost 4 bases, leaving 3 bases of the junction unmatched. Germline V gives CDR1 MNHEY, CDR2 SVGAGI. This CDR3 comprises 15 residues. CDR3 DNA: TGTGCCAGCAGTTTGGGACAGAGCTCTGGAAACACCATATATTTT. Encoded protein: CASSLGQSSGNTIYF.

The V call is TRBV6-5, the J call TRBJ2-7; TRBD1 agrees at 9 bases. The J segment lost 2 bases and the V segment lost 2 bases, leaving 4 bases of the junction unmatched. CDR3 length: 15 residues. CDR1 is MNHEY and CDR2 is SVGAGI in the germline V gene. CDR3 protein: CASSYHGQGTYEQYF. CDR3 nucleotide sequence: TGTGCCAGCAGTTACCACGGACAGGGGACCTACGAGCAGTACTTC.

V usage is TRBV7-2 and J usage is TRBJ1-6; D is undetermined. Trimming took 1 base from V and 11 from J, leaving 12 bases between them. CDR1 and CDR2 (germline): SGHTA, FQGNSA. This CDR3 spans 14 amino acids. CDR3 nucleotide sequence: TGTGCCAGCAGCTTAGAAGCGGTGCCCGCACCCCTCCACTTT. Protein sequence: CASSLEAVPAPLHF. Together with reference TRBV7-2 and TRBJ1-6, the CDR3 gives the full variable domain: GAGVSQSPSNKVTEKGKDVELRCDPISGHTALYWYRQSLGQGLEFLIYFQGNSAPDKSGLPSDRFSAERTGGSVSTLTIQRTQQEDSAVYLCASSLEAVPAPLHFGNGTRLTVT.

The chain uses TRBV27 and TRBJ1-1; D might be TRBD1 (5 bases). The CDR3 extends over 15 amino acids. V gave up 0 bases and J gave up 6 bases, with 14 bases separating them. CDR1 is MNHEY, CDR2 SMNVEV, per germline (reference sequence). This CDR3 is CASSLSGGTAAEAFF. The DNA for the CDR3 is TGTGCCAGCAGTTTATCCGGAGGGACGGCGGCTGAAGCTTTCTTT.

In DNA, the CDR3 is TGCGCCAGCAGTGAGTCGGGACAGGGTCGGTCTGGGGCCAACGTCCTGACTTTC. Amino acids: CASSESGQGRSGANVLTF. The V gene is TRBV10-1, the J gene TRBJ2-6, with 9 bases that match TRBD1. The CDR3 spans 18 residues. Unmatched junction bases numbered 4, after V lost 0 bases and J lost 1 base. Germline V gives CDR1 WNHNN, CDR2 SYGVQD (reference sequence).

V and J are TRBV27 and TRBJ2-2, with a tentative D call TRBD1 (5 bases). Germline V CDR1 and CDR2: MNHEY, SMNVEV (reference sequence). The CDR3 extends over 16 amino acids. The ends were cut back, 2 bases at V and 5 bases at J, with 15 bases in the middle. CDR3 DNA sequence: TGTGCCAGCAGTTTACACGTTGACAGACCTACCGGGGAGCTGTTTTTT. It specifies CASSLHVDRPTGELFF.

DNA of the CDR3: TGTGCCAGCAGCCCCCCTGTGGGACTGCGTAATTCACCCCTCCACTTT. Translated, it gives CASSPPVGLRNSPLHF. The chain combines TRBV28 with TRBJ1-6; D might be TRBD1 (5 bases). V was cut by 6 bases and J by 6 bases, with 18 bases left in between. CDR1 and CDR2 (germline): MDHEN, SYDVKM. The CDR3 is made up of 16 amino acids. The full variable domain, its missing parts supplied by reference TRBV28 and TRBJ1-6, is DVKVTQSSRYLVKRTGEKVFLECVQDMDHENMFWYRQDPGLGLRLIYFSYDVKMKEKGDIPEGYSVSREKKERFSLILESASTNQTSMYLCASSPPVGLRNSPLHFGNGTRLTVT.

V and J are TRBV29-1 and TRBJ2-6; D remains unclear. The CDR3 totals 12 residues. The germline CDR1 and CDR2 sequences are SQVTM and ANQGSEA. Trimming removed 7 bases from V and 1 base from J, with 5 bases in between. CDR3 in DNA: TGCAGCGCGAGGTCTGGGGCCAACGTCCTGACTTTC. Translating it yields CSARSGANVLTF.

The chain joins TRBV10-1 to TRBJ2-3; 14 bases fit TRBD2. Germline assignment: CDR1 WNHNN and CDR2 SYGVQD (reference sequence). The CDR3 consists of 16 residues. V gave up 4 bases and J gave up 3 bases; unmatched junction bases: 3. CDR3 nucleotide sequence: TGCGCCAGCAGTGGGGGACTAGCGGGAGTAACAGATACGCAGTATTTT. Its protein product is CASSGGLAGVTDTQYF.

The rearrangement uses TRBV19 and TRBJ1-1, with D maybe TRBD1 (5 bases). This CDR3 has 15 amino acids. Deletions cut 2 bases from V and 5 bases from J, with 15 bases between. Germline CDR1 LNHDA, CDR2 SQIVND (reference sequence). CDR3 sequence reads: CASSITTQGKTEAFF. DNA for the CDR3: TGTGCCAGTAGTATAACTACGCAGGGTAAAACTGAAGCTTTCTTT.

The chain joins TRBV29-1 to TRBJ2-7; a possible D gene is TRBD2 (6 bases). Germline V gene sequence: CDR1 SQVTM, CDR2 ANQGSEA. The CDR3 runs to 16 residues. Between the trimmed V and J ends, which lost 1 base and 1 base, there was a span of 17 bases. In nucleotides, the CDR3 is TGCAGCGTTGAAGGGTACCGGGAGTCTGGGTCCTACGAGCAGTACTTC. This translates into CSVEGYRESGSYEQYF.

This clone appeared a single time. The chain links TRBV15 to TRBJ1-6; 8 nucleotides align to TRBD1. V was clipped by 6 bases and J by 7 bases; unmatched bases: 5. CDR1 is LNHNV and CDR2 is YYDKDF in the germline V gene (reference sequence). The CDR3 length is 14 residues. CDR3 bases: TGTGCCACCAGAGGACAGGGAGGAAATTCACCCCTCCACTTT. Translating it yields CATRGQGGNSPLHF. The full variable domain, in which reference TRBV15 and TRBJ1-6 provide the parts outside the CDR3, is DAMVIQNPRYQVTQFGKPVTLSCSQTLNHNVMYWYQQKSSQAPKLLFHYYDKDFNNEADTPDNFQSRRPNTSFCFLDIRSPGLGDTAMYLCATRGQGGNSPLHFGNGTRLTVT.

V is TRBV4-1 and J is TRBJ1-1, with 9 nucleotides matching TRBD1. This CDR3 contains 17 residues. Germline V gives CDR1 MGHRA, CDR2 YSYEKL. The V gene end was trimmed by 5 bases and the J gene end by 3 bases; junction bases not matched to a gene: 13. In DNA form, the CDR3 reads TGCGCCAGCAGCGCTTGGACAGGGGACTCAAAGCACACTGAAGCTTTCTTT. Amino acid sequence: CASSAWTGDSKHTEAFF.

V is TRBV4-3 and J is TRBJ1-2; 7 bases line up with TRBD1. The length of the CDR3 is 14 residues. Trimming at V came to 4 bases and at J to 2 bases, leaving 4 bases not matched to a gene. The germline gives CDR1 LGHNA, CDR2 YSLEER. Here the CDR3 DNA reads TGCGCCAGCAGCCTTGGACAGGCGAACTATGGCTACACCTTC. Amino acid sequence: CASSLGQANYGYTF.

This chain links TRBV19 with TRBJ2-5; 9 bases match TRBD2. The J segment lost 4 bases and the V segment lost 4 bases, leaving 4 bases of the junction unmatched. Germline-derived CDR1 and CDR2 are LNHDA and SQIVND (reference sequence). The CDR3 runs to 14 residues. The CDR3 loop reads CASSTAGGRETQYF. CDR3 in DNA: TGTGCCAGTAGTACAGCGGGGGGTCGAGAGACCCAGTACTTC.

The chain links TRBV14 to TRBJ2-1, with 11 nucleotides matching TRBD2. After removal of 2 bases from V and 4 bases from J, the junction contained 4 bases not matched to a gene. Germline values: CDR1 SGHDN, CDR2 FVKESK. CDR3 length: 16 residues. The CDR3 coding sequence is TGTGCCAGCAGCCAATTTCTAGCGGGAGGATACAATGAGCAGTTCTTC. It codes for CASSQFLAGGYNEQFF.

The rearrangement uses TRBV5-5 and TRBJ1-5; D may be TRBD1 (5 bases). The CDR3 is 13 residues long. The germline CDR1 and CDR2 sequences are SGHKS and YYEKEE (reference sequence). Trimming cost V 4 bases and J 7 bases, with 12 bases left between them. CDR3 residues: CASSGGVRQPQHF. CDR3 in DNA: TGTGCCAGCAGCGGGGGGGTGCGACAGCCCCAGCATTTT.

The CDR3 coding sequence is TGTGCCAGCAGCCCCGACATGGAAGAGACCCAGTACTTC. This encodes CASSPDMEETQYF. The chain carries TRBV5-4 and TRBJ2-5; D remains ambiguous. The CDR3 totals 13 residues. Trimming took 4 bases from V and 3 from J, leaving 10 bases between them. Germline CDR1 reads SGHNT; CDR2 reads YYREEE (reference sequence).

The chain carries TRBV7-6 and TRBJ1-2, with 8 positions matching TRBD1. Germline V gene sequence: CDR1 SGHVS, CDR2 FNYEAQ. V trimming: 6 bases; J trimming: 1 base; junction bases outside the gene matches: 4. The CDR3 loop spans 14 amino acids. DNA for the CDR3: TGTGCCAGCAGTCGGACAGGGCTTAACTATGGCTACACCTTC. Protein product: CASSRTGLNYGYTF.